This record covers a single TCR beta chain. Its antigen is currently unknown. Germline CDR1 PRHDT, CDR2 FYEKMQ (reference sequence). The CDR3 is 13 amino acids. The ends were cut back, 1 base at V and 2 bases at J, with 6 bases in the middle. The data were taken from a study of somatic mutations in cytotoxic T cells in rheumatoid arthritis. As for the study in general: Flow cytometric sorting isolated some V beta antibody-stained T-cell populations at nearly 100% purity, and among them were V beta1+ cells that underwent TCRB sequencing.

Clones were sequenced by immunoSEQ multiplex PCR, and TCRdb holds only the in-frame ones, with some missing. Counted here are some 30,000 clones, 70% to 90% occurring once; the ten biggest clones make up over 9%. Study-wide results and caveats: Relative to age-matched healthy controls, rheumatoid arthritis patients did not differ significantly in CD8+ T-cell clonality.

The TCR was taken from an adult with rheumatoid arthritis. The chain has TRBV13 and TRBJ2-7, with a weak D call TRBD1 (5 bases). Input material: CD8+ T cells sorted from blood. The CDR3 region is CASSLEGAYEQYF. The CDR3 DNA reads TGTGCCAGCAGCTTAGAAGGGGCCTACGAGCAGTACTTC.